This entry lists 26 T cell receptor beta chains sequenced from one sample in a study of shared clonotypes between healthy human individuals. The method was immunoSEQ multiplex PCR; TCRdb's version includes in-frame clones alone and lacks a portion of them. This table holds around 1,000,000 clones, approximately 77% found once. The source material was memory CD4+ T cells from PBMCs. Subset in this sample: CD45RA-negative fraction. The receptor source for this set is a man aged 18 to 30 in good health. Some clones in this sample may be carry-over from other donors' samples.

V usage is TRBV25-1 and J usage is TRBJ1-4; D might be TRBD1 (5 bases). Per germline, CDR1 MGHDK and CDR2 SYGVNS. The ends were cut back, 2 bases at V and 12 bases at J, with 13 bases in the middle. CDR3 length equals 13 residues. The CDR3 sequence is CASSEVGGGELFF. Written as DNA, the CDR3 is TGTGCCAGCAGTGAAGTTGGCGGGGGGGAACTGTTTTTT.

This clone showed up just a few times. The V call is TRBV11-2, the J call TRBJ1-1, with D hard to call. The CDR3 extends over 15 amino acids. Between the trimmed V and J ends, which lost 5 bases and 11 bases, there was a span of 24 bases. Germline V gives CDR1 SGHAT, CDR2 FQNNGV. CDR3 nucleotide sequence: TGTGCCAGCAGCGGGTTCGACACCTCCGCCCTCAGGGCTTTCTTT. Translating gives CASSGFDTSALRAFF.

This clone came up a few times. The chain joins TRBV2 to TRBJ2-1, with D perhaps matching TRBD1 or TRBD2 (6 bases each). CDR3 length equals 16 residues. CDR1 is SNHLY and CDR2 is FYNNEI in the germline V gene. The germline V and J ends were trimmed by 6 bases and 0 bases, with 15 bases remaining between them. The CDR3 region is CASSVTGAGSYNEQFF. CDR3 bases: TGTGCCAGCAGCGTTACGGGGGCGGGCTCCTACAATGAGCAGTTCTTC.

The V and J genes are TRBV10-3 and TRBJ1-1; D remains unclear. The V gene's germline CDR1 is ENHRY and CDR2 SYGVKD. The length of the CDR3 is 13 residues. V was clipped by 0 bases and J by 8 bases, with 10 bases between them. This CDR3 reads CAISESGGGEAFF. CDR3 DNA sequence: TGTGCCATCAGTGAGTCTGGCGGTGGAGAAGCTTTCTTT.

This clone occurred a few times. A much larger clone is a single base away; this may be a read error. This chain uses TRBV5-4 with TRBJ1-2, with D perhaps TRBD1 (5 bases). Germline lookup yields CDR1 SGHNT and CDR2 YYREEE (reference sequence). The length of the CDR3 is 13 residues. Trimming took off 7 bases at V and 8 bases at J, with 18 bases between the two ends. The CDR3 DNA is TGTGCCAGCGGCCCGGGCAGGGCATGGGGCTACACCTTC. Translated: CASGPGRAWGYTF.

The rearrangement joins TRBV5-1 to TRBJ2-3; 7 bases align to TRBD2. In germline, CDR1 is SGHRS, CDR2 YFSETQ. The CDR3 consists of 15 residues. V shed 8 bases and J 5 bases; nucleotides not matched to a gene: 14. The CDR3 DNA is TGCGCCAGTGGGATTCGGTGGGAGGGAGGAGATACGCAGTATTTT. Translated: CASGIRWEGGDTQYF.

The chain links TRBV6-1 to TRBJ1-5; the D gene is possibly TRBD1 (6 bases). V was pared by 2 bases and J by 6 bases, with 14 bases between. The CDR3 length is 15 residues. Per the germline V gene, CDR1 is MNHNS and CDR2 is SASEGT. This chain's CDR3 is CASSEMSGAGQPQHF. CDR3 nucleotide sequence: TGTGCCAGCAGTGAAATGTCAGGGGCGGGTCAGCCCCAGCATTTT.

J is TRBJ1-1 and V is TRBV28, with TRBD1 matching 7 bases. V lost 3 bases, J lost 2 bases, and 12 bases stayed unmatched. This CDR3 comprises 17 residues. The germline V gene encodes CDR1 MDHEN and CDR2 SYDVKM. The chain's CDR3 is CASSFILWDSANTEAFF. CDR3 coding DNA: TGTGCCAGCAGTTTTATACTCTGGGACAGTGCAAACACTGAAGCTTTCTTT.

This clone was observed a few times. The identical CDR3 is also encoded by other nucleotide sequences in the sample. CDR3 bases: TGTGCCTGGAGTGTACTCTACTACGAGCAGTACTTC. Encoded protein: CAWSVLYYEQYF. The V and J genes are TRBV30 and TRBJ2-7; D remains unclear. V was trimmed by 0 bases and J by 3 bases, leaving 6 bases between them. The length of the CDR3 is 12 residues. Germline V lookup: CDR1 GTSNPN, CDR2 SVGIG (reference sequence).

The chain combines TRBV28 with TRBJ2-3; 15 bases map to TRBD2. In germline, CDR1 is MDHEN, CDR2 SYDVKM. Trimming at V came to 4 bases and at J to 7 bases, leaving 6 bases not matched to a gene. This CDR3 contains 16 residues. The CDR3: CASSSGTSGRSNTQYF. The DNA for the CDR3 is TGTGCCAGCAGTTCCGGGACTAGCGGGAGGTCAAATACGCAGTATTTT.

The chain has TRBV5-1 and TRBJ1-5; D is perhaps TRBD1 (5 bases). Germline V CDR1 and CDR2: SGHRS, YFSETQ. Between the trimmed V and J ends, which lost 1 base and 7 bases, there was a span of 15 bases. The CDR3 runs 15 residues. This CDR3 is CASSLLGETGQPQHF. The CDR3 DNA reads as TGCGCCAGCAGCTTGTTAGGGGAGACGGGACAGCCCCAGCATTTT.

J is TRBJ2-1 and V is TRBV28, with a tentative D call TRBD2 (6 bases). The CDR3 is 13 amino acids. Germline V gene sequence: CDR1 MDHEN, CDR2 SYDVKM. V was clipped by 5 bases and J by 7 bases, with 12 bases between them. The CDR3 protein is CASSISAGNEQFF. The DNA of the CDR3 is TGTGCCAGCAGTATTAGCGCGGGGAATGAGCAGTTCTTC.

The chain combines TRBV11-2 with TRBJ1-1; D unresolved. V lost 4 bases, J lost 1 base, and 13 bases lay in between. CDR1 is SGHAT, CDR2 FQNNGV, per germline. This CDR3 spans 15 amino acids. For the CDR3, the DNA is TGTGCCAGCAGCTCCCGGAGGGATAAGAACACTGAAGCTTTCTTT. This sequence encodes CASSSRRDKNTEAFF.

The gene calls are TRBV6-1 and TRBJ1-1; D possibly corresponds to TRBD1 (5 bases). This CDR3 is 14 amino acids long. V lost 4 bases to trimming and J lost 4 bases, with 13 bases between them. Germline lookup yields CDR1 MNHNS and CDR2 SASEGT. CDR3 in DNA: TGTGCCAGCAGTGTAAGGGAGGGGTTCACTGAAGCTTTCTTT. Encoded protein: CASSVREGFTEAFF.

V usage is TRBV13 and J usage is TRBJ1-3; 8 nucleotides agree with TRBD1. CDR1 is PRHDT and CDR2 is FYEKMQ in the germline V gene (reference sequence). The CDR3 spans 15 residues. V was clipped by 5 bases and J by 7 bases; unmatched bases: 10. CDR3 sequence reads: CASSPSGRGPNTIYF. CDR3 nucleotide sequence: TGTGCCAGCAGCCCTAGTGGCAGGGGGCCTAACACCATATATTTT.

The chain recombines TRBV5-1 with TRBJ2-6, with TRBD2 identical over 15 bases. The V gene end was trimmed by 4 bases and the J gene end by 5 bases; junction bases not matched to a gene: 7. Germline CDR1 reads SGHRS; CDR2 reads YFSETQ. The length of the CDR3 is 18 residues. CDR3 sequence (DNA): TGCGCCAGCAGCCCCCGGGGACTAGCGGGAGGTAGGGCCAACGTCCTGACTTTC. This gives the protein CASSPRGLAGGRANVLTF.

In DNA, the CDR3 is TGTGCCAGCAGCTTAGCCCTCAGGAACATGAACACTGAAGCTTTCTTT. Translated: CASSLALRNMNTEAFF. The chain uses TRBV7-8 and TRBJ1-1; D call uncertain. Per germline, CDR1 SGHVS and CDR2 FQNEAQ. The CDR3 length is 16 residues. Trimming removed 0 bases from V and 0 bases from J, with 11 bases in between.

The chain employs TRBV19 and TRBJ2-7; 9 nucleotides agree with TRBD2. CDR1 LNHDA and CDR2 SQIVND come from the germline V gene (reference sequence). J gave up 3 bases and V 10 bases, and 13 bases lay outside the gene matches. There are 15 residues in the CDR3. The CDR3 nucleotides are TGTGCCACCTCCCCAAGCGGGGGGAATGGCTACGAGCAGTACTTC. Its protein is CATSPSGGNGYEQYF.

In this sample, this clone turned up once. The rearrangement links TRBV5-4 to TRBJ1-4, with 9 bases identical to TRBD1. Germline V lookup: CDR1 SGHNT, CDR2 YYREEE (reference sequence). Trimming took 4 bases from V and 8 from J; bases not matched to a gene: 9. CDR3 length: 15 residues. Here the CDR3 reads CASSEKKTGGEKLFF. In DNA form, the CDR3 reads TGTGCCAGCAGCGAGAAAAAGACAGGGGGGGAAAAACTGTTTTTT.

This chain links TRBV4-1 with TRBJ2-7; 10 bases are a match to TRBD1. The length of the CDR3 is 15 residues. The germline gives CDR1 MGHRA, CDR2 YSYEKL. V lost 4 bases to trimming and J lost 3 bases; unmatched junction nucleotides: 6. CDR3 nucleotides: TGCGCCAGCAGCCGGGTAGGACAGGGGGACTACGAGCAGTACTTC. Its translation is CASSRVGQGDYEQYF.

The chain joins TRBV12-5 to TRBJ2-5, with 9 bases that match TRBD1. Looked up from germline, CDR1 is LGHNT and CDR2 is FRNRAP. V shed 8 bases and J 3 bases; nucleotides not matched to a gene: 4. CDR3 length equals 13 residues. The CDR3 protein is CASTGQGKETQYF. The CDR3 DNA sequence: TGTGCTAGTACCGGACAGGGGAAAGAGACCCAGTACTTC.

The V and J genes are TRBV18 and TRBJ2-7; 7 nucleotides line up with TRBD1. Trimming took 0 bases from V and 6 from J; bases not matched to a gene: 8. CDR1 and CDR2 from the germline V gene are KGHSH and LQKENI. The CDR3 covers 15 residues. CDR3: CASSPPRQGPSEQYF. The CDR3 region has the DNA TGTGCCAGCTCACCACCTCGACAGGGACCGAGCGAGCAGTACTTC.

CDR3 amino acids: CASTFLNRGYGYTF. The CDR3 coding sequence is TGTGCCAGTACTTTTCTAAACAGGGGCTATGGCTACACCTTC. This sequence joins TRBV19 and TRBJ1-2; TRBD1 aligns across 7 bases. Germline loops: CDR1 LNHDA, CDR2 SQIVND (reference sequence). Losses at the gene ends were 7 bases for V and 4 bases for J; bases not matched to a gene: 9. This CDR3 spans 14 amino acids.

This chain uses TRBV14 with TRBJ2-2; maybe TRBD2 (7 bases). Germline values: CDR1 SGHDN, CDR2 FVKESK. V lost 3 bases and J lost 4, with 21 bases in between. The CDR3 runs 18 residues. The CDR3 is CASSHPDWGGLGTGELFF. For the CDR3, the DNA is TGTGCCAGCAGCCACCCAGACTGGGGGGGCTTGGGCACCGGGGAGCTGTTTTTT.

The chain couples TRBV7-7 to TRBJ2-7; D is possibly TRBD2 (6 bases). The CDR3 length is 13 residues. Trimming took 0 bases from V and 5 from J, leaving 8 bases between them. The V gene's germline CDR1 is SSHAT and CDR2 FNYEAQ (reference sequence). This chain's CDR3 is CASSLARGDEQYF. CDR3 sequence (DNA): TGTGCCAGCAGCTTAGCGCGCGGGGACGAGCAGTACTTC.

This clone was detected a few times. The identical CDR3 is also encoded by other nucleotide sequences in the sample. The chain recombines TRBV20-1 with TRBJ1-2; no clear D gene. The CDR3 contains 11 residues. V gave up 6 bases and J gave up 3 bases, with 8 bases separating them. The germline V gene encodes CDR1 DFQATT and CDR2 SNEGSKA (reference sequence). CDR3 DNA: TGCAGTGCCTCCGAGGACTATGGCTACACCTTC. It translates to CSASEDYGYTF.